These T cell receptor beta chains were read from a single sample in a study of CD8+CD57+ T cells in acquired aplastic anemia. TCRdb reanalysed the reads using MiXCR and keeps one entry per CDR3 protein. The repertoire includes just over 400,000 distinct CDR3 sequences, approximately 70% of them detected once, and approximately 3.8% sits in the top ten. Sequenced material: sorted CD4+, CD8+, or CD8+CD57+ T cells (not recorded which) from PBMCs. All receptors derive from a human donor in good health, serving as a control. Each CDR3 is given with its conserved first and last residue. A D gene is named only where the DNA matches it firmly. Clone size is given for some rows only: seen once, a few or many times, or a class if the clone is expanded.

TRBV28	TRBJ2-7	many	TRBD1	CASSLGGRGYEQYF	TGTGCCAGCAGCCTAGGGGGCAGGGGGTACGAGCAGTACTTC
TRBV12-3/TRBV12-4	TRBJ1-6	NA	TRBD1	CASSLKQTGGTPLHF	TGTGCCAGCAGCCTCAAGCAGACAGGGGGTACACCCCTCCACTTT
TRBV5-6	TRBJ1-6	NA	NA	CASSATDGDNSPLHF	TGTGCCAGCAGCGCGACGGACGGAGATAATTCACCCCTCCACTTT
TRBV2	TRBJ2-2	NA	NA	CASSWQTGISGELFF	TGTGCCAGCAGCTGGCAGACTGGTATCAGCGGAGAGCTGTTTTTT
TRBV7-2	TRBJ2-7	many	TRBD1	CASSARDSSYEQYF	TGTGCCAGCAGCGCCCGGGACAGCTCCTACGAGCAGTACTTC
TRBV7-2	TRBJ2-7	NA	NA	CASSLARGETQF	TGTGCCAGCAGCTTAGCTCGGGGCGAGACCCAGTTC
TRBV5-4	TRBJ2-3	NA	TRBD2	CASSPGGGGITDTQYF	TGTGCCAGCAGCCCTGGGGGGGGGGGGATCACAGATACGCAGTATTTT
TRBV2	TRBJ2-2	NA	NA	CASKSENSALLF	TGTGCCAGCAAGTCAGAGAATTCGGCCCTCCTCTTT
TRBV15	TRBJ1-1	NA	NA	CATSSDFGGSLNTEAFF	TGTGCCACCAGCAGCGACTTTGGGGGCAGCCTGAACACTGAAGCTTTCTTT
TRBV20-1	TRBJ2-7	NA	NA	CSARGGGTYERYF	TGCAGTGCTAGAGGGGGCGGAACCTACGAGCGGTACTTC
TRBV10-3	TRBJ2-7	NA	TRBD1	CAIKPGGARTGAYF	TGTGCCATCAAGCCAGGGGGCGCACGGACTGGAGCTTACTTT
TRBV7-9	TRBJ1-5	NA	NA	CASSLGYYGYPFDF	TGTGCCAGCAGCTTAGGCTACTATGGCTACCCCTTCGATTTT
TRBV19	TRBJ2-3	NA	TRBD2	CASSTRGLAGSTDTQYF	TGTGCCAGTAGTACCCGGGGACTAGCGGGAAGCACAGATACGCAGTATTTT
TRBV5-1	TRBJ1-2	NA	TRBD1	CASSPDRGAAYGYTF	TGCGCCAGCAGCCCGGACAGGGGGGCCGCTTATGGCTACACCTTC
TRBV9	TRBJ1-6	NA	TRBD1	CASSPGTGGGNSPLHF	TGTGCCAGCAGCCCCGGGACAGGGGGCGGAAATTCGCCCCTCCACTTT
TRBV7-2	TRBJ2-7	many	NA	CASSFDGRGYEQYF	TGTGCCAGCAGCTTCGATGGCAGGGGCTACGAGCAGTACTTC
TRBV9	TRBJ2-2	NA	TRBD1	CASSLDRGRSPLLF	TGTGCCAGCAGCCTGGACAGGGGAAGGTCACCCCTCCTTTTT
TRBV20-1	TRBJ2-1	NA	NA	CSARGTELSYNEQFF	TGCAGTGCTAGAGGGACAGAGCTCTCCTACAATGAGCAGTTCTTC
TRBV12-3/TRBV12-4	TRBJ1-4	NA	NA	CARRDTENNEAFFF	TGTGCCCGTCGGGACACGGAGAATAATGAAGCTTTCTTTTTT
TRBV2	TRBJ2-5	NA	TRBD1	CASRRGLETQYF	TGTGCCAGCAGAAGGGGGCTGGAGACCCAGTACTTC
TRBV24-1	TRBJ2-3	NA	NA	CASIENFRNETHHF	TGTGCCAGCATTGAAAACTTTAGAAATGAAACCCACCATTTT
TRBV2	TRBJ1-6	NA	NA	CASGRSITRSPLHF	TGTGCCAGCGGCCGATCTATCACGCGATCACCCCTCCACTTT
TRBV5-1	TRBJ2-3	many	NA	CASSLSQITDTQYF	TGCGCCAGCAGCCTCTCACAGATAACAGATACGCAGTATTTT
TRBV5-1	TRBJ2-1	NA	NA	CASSSIPGEGEQFF	TGCGCCAGCAGCTCGATACCCGGCGAGGGTGAGCAGTTCTTC
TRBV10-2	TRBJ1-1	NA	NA	CASASETEDTEAFF	TGTGCCAGTGCCAGTGAAACTGAAGACACTGAAGCTTTCTTT
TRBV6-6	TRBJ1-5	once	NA	CASLPSPWVDQPQHF	TGTGCCAGCCTCCCTAGTCCCTGGGTGGATCAGCCCCAGCATTTT
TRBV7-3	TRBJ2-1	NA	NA	CASSFGIGNPGQFF	TGTGCCAGCAGTTTTGGAATAGGAAATCCTGGGCAGTTCTTC
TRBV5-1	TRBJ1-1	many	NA	CASAPRSTTEAFF	TGCGCCAGCGCGCCTCGGAGTACGACTGAAGCTTTCTTT
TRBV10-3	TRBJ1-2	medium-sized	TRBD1	CAILPGTGNDGYTF	TGTGCCATCCTCCCCGGGACAGGGAACGATGGCTACACCTTC
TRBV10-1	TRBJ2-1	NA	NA	CASSSPPRWNQQFF	TGCGCCAGCAGTTCCCCGCCTCGCTGGAATCAGCAGTTCTTC
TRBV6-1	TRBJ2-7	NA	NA	CASSEGDLYEQYF	TGTGCCAGCAGTGAGGGGGACCTCTACGAGCAGTACTTC
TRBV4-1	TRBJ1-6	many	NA	CASSQEGQGGSISPLHF	TGCGCCAGCAGCCAAGAAGGGCAGGGAGGTAGTATTTCACCCCTCCACTTT
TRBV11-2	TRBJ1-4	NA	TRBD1	CASSTYRDRGVVLFF	TGTGCCAGCAGCACCTACCGGGACAGGGGGGTTGTTCTGTTTTTT
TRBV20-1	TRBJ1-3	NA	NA	CSARGLTASSIYF	TGCAGTGCTAGAGGGCTCACGGCTAGTTCCATATATTTT
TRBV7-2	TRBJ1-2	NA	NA	CASSPPAPGHSIYGYTF	TGTGCCAGCAGTCCCCCAGCCCCGGGACACAGTATCTATGGCTACACCTTC
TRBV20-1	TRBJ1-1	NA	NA	CSARGLRASSTTEAFF	TGCAGTGCTAGAGGGCTCAGGGCTAGTTCGACCACTGAAGCTTTCTTT
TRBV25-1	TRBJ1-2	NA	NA	CASGGEGYGYTF	TGTGCCAGTGGCGGTGAGGGCTATGGCTACACCTTC
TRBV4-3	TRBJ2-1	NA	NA	CASSPDLGFSSYNEQFF	TGCGCCAGCAGCCCTGATTTGGGCTTTAGCTCCTACAATGAGCAGTTCTTC
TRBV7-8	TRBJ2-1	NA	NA	CASSLGAQSTYDYYF	TGTGCCAGCAGCTTAGGGGCGCAGTCTACCTACGACTACTACTTC
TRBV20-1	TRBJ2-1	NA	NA	CSATSDGGIYNEQFF	TGCAGTGCTACTTCTGATGGGGGGATATACAATGAGCAGTTCTTC
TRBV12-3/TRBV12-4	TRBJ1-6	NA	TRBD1	CASSTGQGASTGEGSPLHF	TGTGCCAGCAGTACGGGACAGGGGGCGAGCACCGGGGAAGGTTCACCCCTCCACTTT
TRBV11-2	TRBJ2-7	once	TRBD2	CASSPSGKAYEQYF	TGTGCCAGCAGCCCAAGCGGGAAAGCCTACGAGCAGTACTTC
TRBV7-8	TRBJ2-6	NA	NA	CASSLDRRGANVLTF	TGTGCCAGCAGCTTAGATCGGCGGGGGGCCAACGTCCTGACTTTC
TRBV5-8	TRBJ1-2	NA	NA	CASRERWTGYGYTF	TGTGCCAGCAGGGAACGTTGGACGGGCTATGGCTACACCTTC
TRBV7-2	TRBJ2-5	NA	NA	CASRSGTQYF	TGTGCCAGCAGATCCGGGACCCAGTACTTC
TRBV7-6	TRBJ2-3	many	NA	CASSLVADTQYF	TGTGCCAGCAGCTTAGTCGCAGATACGCAGTATTTT
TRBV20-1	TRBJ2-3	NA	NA	CSAIGTTGGQADTQYF	TGCAGTGCCATCGGGACTACCGGGGGGCAAGCAGATACGCAGTATTTT